Following are 16 T cell receptor beta chains from one sample sequenced in a study of blood T cell repertoires in COVID-19. TCRdb's copy holds only in-frame clones and misses some; the assay was immunoSEQ multiplex PCR. The table includes 99,000 or so clones, roughly 80% detected once. Sequencing was carried out using peripheral blood. The receptors were gathered from a woman aged 80 or older with acute or convalescent COVID-19.

The table lists this clone with a few counts. The gene calls are TRBV27 and TRBJ2-3, with TRBD2 matching over 13 bases. V trimming: 5 bases; J trimming: 5 bases; junction bases outside the gene matches: 7. This CDR3 has 16 amino acids. Per the germline V gene, CDR1 is MNHEY and CDR2 is SMNVEV (reference sequence). The CDR3 sequence: CASSQWTSGSRDTQYF. The CDR3 DNA follows: TGTGCCAGCAGTCAATGGACTAGCGGGAGTCGAGATACGCAGTATTTT.

This clone appeared once. The chain joins TRBV28 to TRBJ1-4, with a weak D call TRBD1 (5 bases). The ends were cut back, 1 base at V and 8 bases at J, with 14 bases in the middle. The CDR3 has 15 residues. Germline V gene sequence: CDR1 MDHEN, CDR2 SYDVKM. CDR3 region: CASSLFGQGREKLFF. As DNA, the CDR3 is TGTGCCAGCAGTTTATTTGGGCAGGGAAGAGAAAAACTGTTTTTT. Full variable domain (outside the CDR3, taken from reference TRBV28 and TRBJ1-4): DVKVTQSSRYLVKRTGEKVFLECVQDMDHENMFWYRQDPGLGLRLIYFSYDVKMKEKGDIPEGYSVSREKKERFSLILESASTNQTSMYLCASSLFGQGREKLFFGSGTQLSVL.

This clone was counted once. The rearrangement links TRBV20-1 to TRBJ2-1, with a possible D match to TRBD2 (6 bases). Germline V gene sequence: CDR1 DFQATT, CDR2 SNEGSKA (reference sequence). The length of the CDR3 is 14 residues. V was clipped by 3 bases and J by 6 bases, with 15 bases between them. As DNA, the CDR3 is TGCAGTGCTAGTCGGGGGAACGACTTCAATGAGCAGTTCTTC. Its protein product is CSASRGNDFNEQFF.

This chain connects TRBV9 to TRBJ1-3; no reliable D call. Germline V gives CDR1 SGDLS, CDR2 YYNGEE. Trimming took 3 bases from V and 0 from J, leaving 16 bases between them. This CDR3 is 17 amino acids long. CDR3: CASSGGDFFLSGNTIYF. Written as DNA, the CDR3 is TGTGCCAGCAGCGGGGGAGATTTTTTCCTCTCTGGAAACACCATATATTTT.

The CDR3 DNA sequence: TGCGCCAGCAGCTTTCCGACAGGGGGTGAAGCTTTCTTT. As protein: CASSFPTGGEAFF. The V and J genes are TRBV5-1 and TRBJ1-1, with TRBD1 matching 9 bases. Germline values: CDR1 SGHRS, CDR2 YFSETQ. There are 13 residues in the CDR3. Losses at the gene ends were 2 bases for V and 7 bases for J; bases not matched to a gene: 3. Variable domain in full (rest from reference TRBV5-1 and TRBJ1-1): KAGVTQTPRYLIKTRGQQVTLSCSPISGHRSVSWYQQTPGQGLQFLFEYFSETQRNKGNFPGRFSGRQFSNSRSEMNVSTLELGDSALYLCASSFPTGGEAFFGQGTRLTVV.

The gene calls are TRBV13 and TRBJ2-5; no reliable D call. The CDR3 covers 14 residues. Trimming took 5 bases from V and 5 from J, leaving 15 bases between them. The germline V gene encodes CDR1 PRHDT and CDR2 FYEKMQ (reference sequence). CDR3 sequence reads: CASSLARLVETQYF. The CDR3 DNA reads as TGTGCCAGCAGCCTGGCGAGGCTAGTGGAGACCCAGTACTTC.

The chain employs TRBV5-1 and TRBJ2-5; a possible D gene is TRBD1 (6 bases). This CDR3 spans 12 amino acids. Deletions cut 4 bases from V and 4 bases from J, with 8 bases between. Germline CDR1 and CDR2: SGHRS and YFSETQ. The CDR3 sequence: CASSQQGETQYF. The CDR3, as DNA: TGCGCCAGCAGCCAACAGGGAGAGACCCAGTACTTC. The complete variable domain, with remaining parts taken from reference TRBV5-1 and TRBJ2-5, reads KAGVTQTPRYLIKTRGQQVTLSCSPISGHRSVSWYQQTPGQGLQFLFEYFSETQRNKGNFPGRFSGRQFSNSRSEMNVSTLELGDSALYLCASSQQGETQYFGPGTRLLVL.

This clone was detected a few times. The chain has TRBV5-1 and TRBJ2-7; 10 bases line up with TRBD1. Germline lookup yields CDR1 SGHRS and CDR2 YFSETQ. Trimming at V came to 4 bases and at J to 5 bases, leaving 6 bases not matched to a gene. The CDR3 totals 14 residues. CDR3 residues: CASSLWTGGDEQYF. CDR3 sequence (DNA): TGCGCCAGCAGCCTCTGGACAGGGGGAGACGAGCAGTACTTC. Drawing the rest from reference TRBV5-1 and TRBJ2-7, the complete variable domain is KAGVTQTPRYLIKTRGQQVTLSCSPISGHRSVSWYQQTPGQGLQFLFEYFSETQRNKGNFPGRFSGRQFSNSRSEMNVSTLELGDSALYLCASSLWTGGDEQYFGPGTRLTVT.

The rearrangement links TRBV29-1 to TRBJ2-2, with D tentatively TRBD2 (5 bases). V was pared by 1 base and J by 5 bases, with 8 bases between. This CDR3 region has 13 residues. The germline V gene has CDR1 SQVTM and CDR2 ANQGSEA. CDR3 coding DNA: TGCAGCGTTGAAGTAGCGACAACCGGGGAGCTGTTTTTT. The encoded protein is CSVEVATTGELFF.

The V call is TRBV14, the J call TRBJ2-3; TRBD2 matches 11 bases. Germline V gene lookup returns CDR1 SGHDN and CDR2 FVKESK. V was clipped by 6 bases and J by 7 bases; unmatched bases: 3. This CDR3 comprises 13 residues. The CDR3 DNA reads TGTGCCAGCAGACTAGCGGGAGTTCATACGCAGTATTTT. This sequence encodes CASRLAGVHTQYF.

V gene TRBV27 combines with J gene TRBJ1-1; 7 nucleotides line up with TRBD1. Germline loops: CDR1 MNHEY, CDR2 SMNVEV (reference sequence). CDR3 length: 16 residues. With V trimmed by 6 bases and J by 4 bases, 14 bases remained unmatched. CDR3 coding DNA: TGTGCCAGCAGCTACCTCGTCCAGGGGGGTGGCACTGAAGCTTTCTTT. Protein sequence: CASSYLVQGGGTEAFF.

The V call is TRBV6-6, the J call TRBJ1-2; D may be TRBD1 (5 bases). Germline V gene sequence: CDR1 MNHNY, CDR2 SVGAGI (reference sequence). Trimming left V 8 bases short and J 2 bases short, with 12 bases between. This CDR3 contains 13 residues. The CDR3 spells CASVWTSNYGYTF. CDR3 nucleotides: TGTGCCAGCGTTTGGACATCGAACTATGGCTACACCTTC.

The chain joins TRBV19 to TRBJ2-7; D possibly corresponds to TRBD1 (5 bases). The germline gives CDR1 LNHDA, CDR2 SQIVND (reference sequence). V lost 2 bases to trimming and J lost 1 base, with 12 bases between them. The CDR3 is made up of 15 amino acids. The CDR3 sequence is CASSISTEKSYEQYF. In DNA, the CDR3 is TGTGCCAGTAGTATATCGACAGAGAAGTCCTACGAGCAGTACTTC.

The gene calls are TRBV5-1 and TRBJ2-1, with D possibly being TRBD2 (6 bases). This CDR3 is 15 amino acids long. Germline V lookup: CDR1 SGHRS, CDR2 YFSETQ. V was cut by 2 bases and J by 0 bases, with 9 bases left in between. CDR3: CASSFGGGSYNEQFF. CDR3 bases: TGCGCCAGCAGCTTCGGGGGAGGCTCCTACAATGAGCAGTTCTTC.

The chain employs TRBV5-4 and TRBJ2-1, with a possible D match to TRBD2 (5 bases). V dropped 4 bases and J dropped 8 bases, with 19 bases sitting between them. Germline V CDR1 and CDR2: SGHNT, YYREEE (reference sequence). This CDR3 is 15 amino acids long. CDR3 nucleotide sequence: TGTGCCAGCAGCCCGGGATTCGCCTCCCGCGATGAGCAGTTCTTC. This codes for CASSPGFASRDEQFF.

The chain employs TRBV6-5 and TRBJ2-5; maybe TRBD2 (5 bases). The CDR3 is made up of 12 amino acids. Trimming took 8 bases from V and 7 from J, leaving 14 bases between them. Germline-derived CDR1 and CDR2 are MNHEY and SVGAGI. The CDR3 DNA sequence: TGTGCCAGCCTAACTCGAGAGGGGACCCAGTACTTC. This translates into CASLTREGTQYF.